The present T cell receptor beta chain was sequenced within a study of OX40 agonist ivuxolimab in advanced cancers. Looking at the study overall: Intravenous ivuxolimab was administered to patients every 2 weeks at 0.01 to 10 mg/kg.

Sequencing was performed with immunoSEQ multiplex PCR; in TCRdb, only in-frame clones are kept and a portion is missing. The table shows 35,000 to 45,000 clones, with 84% occurring only once. The CDR3 is made up of 16 amino acids. From germline, CDR1 is LGHNA and CDR2 YSLEER. Deletions cut 0 bases from V and 0 bases from J, with 9 bases between. The rearrangement links TRBV4-3 to TRBJ2-1; no reliable D call. This TCR was recovered from an adult with an advanced solid tumor such as melanoma, head and neck, liver or kidney cancer. Sequencing used CD4+ or CD8+ T cells sorted from blood, obtained in a trial of the OX40 agonist ivuxolimab. The DNA for the CDR3 is TGCGCCAGCAGCCAAGACCTTAGCCTCTCCTACAATGAGCAGTTCTTC. As protein: CASSQDLSLSYNEQFF.